The entry that follows covers one T cell receptor beta chain sequence. The data stem from a study of technical replicates of blood from a few donors. The germline V gene encodes CDR1 LGHNA and CDR2 YNFKEQ. Trimming took 1 base from V and 13 from J, leaving 7 bases between them. The CDR3 consists of 10 residues. Profiled with immunoSEQ multiplex PCR; TCRdb holds only in-frame clones, not every one. The repertoire holds roughly 100,000 clones, with approximately 94% as singletons. The V call is TRBV4-2, the J call TRBJ1-1; weak D call: TRBD1 (5 bases). Sequencing was carried out using T cells isolated from PBMCs. The TCR originated in a human donor in good health. The CDR3 protein is CASSQGQRFF. The CDR3 DNA sequence: TGTGCCAGCAGCCAAGGACAGCGTTTCTTT.